This is a list of T cell receptor beta chains from one sample in a study of blood T cell repertoires in COVID-19. The table came from immunoSEQ multiplex PCR; TCRdb's copy has only in-frame clones and leaves some out. The repertoire holds some 200,000 clones, with around 82% as singletons. Sequencing was performed on peripheral blood. Every receptor here comes from a human donor with acute or convalescent COVID-19. The donor label of this sample is uncertain. The CDR3 runs from the conserved cysteine through the conserved F or W. The D gene is left open where the match is weak. The size of a clone is reported for some rows only, either as once, few or many, or as a class for expanded clones.

J,V,D,size,CDR3,DNA
TRBJ1-5,TRBV7-6,TRBD1,.,CASSLEGGAGQPQHF,TGTGCCAGCAGCTTAGAAGGGGGCGCGGGTCAGCCCCAGCATTTT
TRBJ2-7,TRBV7-9,TRBD2,.,CASSNGGTYEQYF,TGTGCCAGCAGCAACGGGGGGACCTACGAGCAGTACTTC
TRBJ1-2,TRBV19,TRBD1,.,CASSISGTGGYGYTF,TGTGCCAGTAGTATTTCTGGGACAGGGGGCTATGGCTACACCTTC
TRBJ2-7,TRBV5-1,TRBD2,.,CASSFRTSGSLEYEQYF,TGCGCCAGCAGCTTCAGGACTAGCGGGAGTTTAGAGTACGAGCAGTACTTC
TRBJ2-3,TRBV3-1/TRBV3-2,.,.,CASSQDRSPGRSTDTQYF,TGTGCCAGCAGCCAAGATAGGAGCCCAGGGCGAAGCACAGATACGCAGTATTTT
TRBJ2-7,TRBV7-2,TRBD2,.,CASSVSGQAGLYEQYF,TGTGCCAGCAGCGTTAGCGGTCAAGCGGGACTCTACGAGCAGTACTTC
TRBJ1-1,TRBV7-9,TRBD1,once,CASSLGQQNTEAFF,TGTGCCAGCAGCTTGGGACAGCAGAACACTGAAGCTTTCTTT
TRBJ2-2,TRBV5-1,.,.,CASSSGVDPGELFF,TGCGCCAGCAGCTCAGGGGTGGATCCCGGGGAGCTGTTTTTT
TRBJ1-2,TRBV11-2,TRBD1,.,CASSPGAGGFQGYTF,TGTGCCAGCAGCCCAGGGGCAGGGGGCTTTCAGGGCTACACCTTC
TRBJ1-5,TRBV6-5,TRBD1,.,CASRGQGSNQPQHF,TGTGCCAGCCGGGGACAGGGGAGCAATCAGCCCCAGCATTTT
TRBJ2-7,TRBV19,TRBD2,.,CASSNSGSNEQYF,TGTGCCAGTAGTAATAGCGGGAGCAACGAGCAGTACTTC
TRBJ2-7,TRBV4-1,TRBD1,.,CASSQVRGTGGLYEQYF,TGCGCCAGCAGCCAAGTGAGAGGGACAGGGGGCCTCTACGAGCAGTACTTC
TRBJ2-7,TRBV28,TRBD2,.,CATRTQRGSYEQYF,TGTGCCACCCGAACCCAGCGGGGGTCCTACGAGCAGTACTTC
TRBJ1-2,TRBV9,TRBD1,few,CASSFSGTDYGYTF,TGTGCCAGCAGCTTCTCCGGGACAGACTATGGCTACACCTTC